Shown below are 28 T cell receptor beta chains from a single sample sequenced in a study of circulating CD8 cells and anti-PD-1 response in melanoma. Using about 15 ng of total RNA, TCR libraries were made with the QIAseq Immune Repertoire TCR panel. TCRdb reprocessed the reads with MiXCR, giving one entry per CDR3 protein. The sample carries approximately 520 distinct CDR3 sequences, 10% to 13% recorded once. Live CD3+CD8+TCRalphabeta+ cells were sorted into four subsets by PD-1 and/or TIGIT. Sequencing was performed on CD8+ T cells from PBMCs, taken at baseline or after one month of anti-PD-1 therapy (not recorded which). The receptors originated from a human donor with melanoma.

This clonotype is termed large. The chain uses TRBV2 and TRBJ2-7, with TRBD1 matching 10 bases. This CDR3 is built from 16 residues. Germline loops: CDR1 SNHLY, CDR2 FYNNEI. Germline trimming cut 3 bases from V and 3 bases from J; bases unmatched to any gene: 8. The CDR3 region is CASSEVRTGGHYEQYF. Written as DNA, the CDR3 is TGTGCCAGCAGTGAGGTTCGGACAGGGGGTCACTACGAGCAGTACTTC.

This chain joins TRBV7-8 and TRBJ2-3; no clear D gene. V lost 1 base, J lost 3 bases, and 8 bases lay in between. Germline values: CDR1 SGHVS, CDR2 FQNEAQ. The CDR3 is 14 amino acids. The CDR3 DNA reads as TGTGCCAGCAGCTTAGTTCGTCCTACAGATACGCAGTATTTT. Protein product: CASSLVRPTDTQYF.

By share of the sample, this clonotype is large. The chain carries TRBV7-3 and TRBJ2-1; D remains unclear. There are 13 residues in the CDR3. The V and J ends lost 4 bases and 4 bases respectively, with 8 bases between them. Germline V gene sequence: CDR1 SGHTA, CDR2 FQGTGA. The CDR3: CASSSLPYNEQFF. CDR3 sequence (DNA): TGTGCCAGCAGCTCCCTACCGTACAATGAGCAGTTCTTC.

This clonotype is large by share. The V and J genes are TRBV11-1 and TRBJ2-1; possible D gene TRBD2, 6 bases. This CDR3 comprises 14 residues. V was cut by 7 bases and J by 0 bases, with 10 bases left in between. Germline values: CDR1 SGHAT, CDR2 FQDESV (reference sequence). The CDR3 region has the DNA TGTGCCAGCACCACCGGGGGCTCCTACAATGAGCAGTTCTTC. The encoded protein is CASTTGGSYNEQFF.

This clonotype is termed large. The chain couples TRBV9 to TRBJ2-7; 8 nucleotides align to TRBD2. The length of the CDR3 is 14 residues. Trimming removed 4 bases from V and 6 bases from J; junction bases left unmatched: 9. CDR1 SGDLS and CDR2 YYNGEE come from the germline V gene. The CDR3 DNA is TGTGCCAGCAGCCCCCCGGGGGGGGGCAGCGAGCAGTACTTC. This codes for CASSPPGGGSEQYF. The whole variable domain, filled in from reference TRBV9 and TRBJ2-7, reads DSGVTQTPKHLITATGQRVTLRCSPRSGDLSVYWYQQSLDQGLQFLIQYYNGEERAKGNILERFSAQQFPDLHSELNLSSLELGDSALYFCASSPPGGGSEQYFGPGTRLTVT.

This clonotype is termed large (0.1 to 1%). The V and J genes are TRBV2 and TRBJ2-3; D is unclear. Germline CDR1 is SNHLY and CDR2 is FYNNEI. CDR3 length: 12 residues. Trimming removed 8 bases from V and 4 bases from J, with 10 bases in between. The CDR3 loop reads CASGQSPDTQYF. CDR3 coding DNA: TGTGCCAGCGGGCAGAGCCCAGATACGCAGTATTTT.

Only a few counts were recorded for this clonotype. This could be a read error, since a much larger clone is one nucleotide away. The CDR3 here is CAWDRTSTDTQYF. The CDR3 nucleotides are TGTGCCTGGGACAGGACAAGCACAGATACGCAGTATTTT. The rearrangement links TRBV30 to TRBJ2-3; possible D gene TRBD1, 6 bases. With 5 bases removed from V and 0 bases from J, the gap between germline ends came to 9 bases. Germline V gene lookup returns CDR1 GTSNPN and CDR2 SVGIG (reference sequence). The CDR3 has 13 amino acids.

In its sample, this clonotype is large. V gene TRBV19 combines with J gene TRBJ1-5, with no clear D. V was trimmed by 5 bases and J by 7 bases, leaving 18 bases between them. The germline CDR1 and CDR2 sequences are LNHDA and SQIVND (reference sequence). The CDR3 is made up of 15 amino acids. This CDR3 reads CASSPSRELWQPQHF. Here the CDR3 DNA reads TGTGCCAGTAGTCCATCGAGGGAACTCTGGCAGCCCCAGCATTTT.

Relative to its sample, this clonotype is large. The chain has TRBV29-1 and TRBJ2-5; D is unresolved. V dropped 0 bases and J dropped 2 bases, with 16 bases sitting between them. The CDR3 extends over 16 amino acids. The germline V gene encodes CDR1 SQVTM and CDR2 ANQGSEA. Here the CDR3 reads CSVEDPQGVSQETQYF. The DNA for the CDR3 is TGCAGCGTTGAAGACCCACAAGGCGTCAGTCAAGAGACCCAGTACTTC.

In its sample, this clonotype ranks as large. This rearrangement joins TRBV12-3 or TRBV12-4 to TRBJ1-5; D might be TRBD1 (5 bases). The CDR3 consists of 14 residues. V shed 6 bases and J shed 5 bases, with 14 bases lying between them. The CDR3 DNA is TGTGCCAGCAGCCGTGGACACAATCATCAGCCCCAGCATTTT. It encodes CASSRGHNHQPQHF.

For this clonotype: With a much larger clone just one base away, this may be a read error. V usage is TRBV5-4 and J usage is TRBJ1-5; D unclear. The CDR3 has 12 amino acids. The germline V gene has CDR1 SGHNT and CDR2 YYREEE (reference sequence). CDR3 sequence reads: CASSFGNQPQRF. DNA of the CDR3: TGTGCCAGCAGCTTCGGGAATCAGCCCCAGCGTTTT.

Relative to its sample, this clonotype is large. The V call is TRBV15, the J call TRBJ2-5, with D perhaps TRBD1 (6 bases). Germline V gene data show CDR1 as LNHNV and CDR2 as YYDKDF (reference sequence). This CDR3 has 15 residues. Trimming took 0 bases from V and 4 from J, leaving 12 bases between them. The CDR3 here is CATSRDLTGPETQYF. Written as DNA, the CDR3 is TGTGCCACCAGCAGAGACCTAACAGGGCCAGAGACCCAGTACTTC.

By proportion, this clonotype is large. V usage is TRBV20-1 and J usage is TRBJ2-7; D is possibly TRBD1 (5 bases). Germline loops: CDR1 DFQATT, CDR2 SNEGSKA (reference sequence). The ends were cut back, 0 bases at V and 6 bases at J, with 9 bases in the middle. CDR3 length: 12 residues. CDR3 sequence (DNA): TGCAGTGCTAGAGATCAGGGCCCCGAGCAGTACTTC. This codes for CSARDQGPEQYF.

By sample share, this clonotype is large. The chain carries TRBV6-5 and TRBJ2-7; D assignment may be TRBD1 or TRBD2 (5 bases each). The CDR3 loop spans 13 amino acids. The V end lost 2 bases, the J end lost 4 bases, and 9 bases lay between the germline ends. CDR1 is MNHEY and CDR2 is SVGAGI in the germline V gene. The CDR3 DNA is TGTGCCAGCAGTTACGGGACGGAGTACGAGCAGTACTTC. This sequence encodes CASSYGTEYEQYF.

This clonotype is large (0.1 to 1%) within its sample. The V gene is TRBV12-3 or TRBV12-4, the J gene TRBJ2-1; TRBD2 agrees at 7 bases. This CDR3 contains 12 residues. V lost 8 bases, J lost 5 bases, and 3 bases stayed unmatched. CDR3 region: CASAGLNNEQFF. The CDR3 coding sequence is TGTGCCAGCGCGGGACTAAACAATGAGCAGTTCTTC.

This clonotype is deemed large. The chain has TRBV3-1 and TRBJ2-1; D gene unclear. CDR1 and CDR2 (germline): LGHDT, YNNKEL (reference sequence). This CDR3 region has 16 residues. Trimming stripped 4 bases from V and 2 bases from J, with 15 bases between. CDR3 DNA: TGTGCCAGCAGCCCCCCCGGTGACTCCGCCTACAATGAGCAGTTCTTC. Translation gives CASSPPGDSAYNEQFF.

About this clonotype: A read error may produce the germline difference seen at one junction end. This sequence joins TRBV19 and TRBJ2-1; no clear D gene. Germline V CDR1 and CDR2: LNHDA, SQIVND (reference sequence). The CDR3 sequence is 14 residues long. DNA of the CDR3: TGTGCCAGTGGTATACGTACACAGAACAATGAGCAGTTCTTT. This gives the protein CASGIRTQNNEQFF.

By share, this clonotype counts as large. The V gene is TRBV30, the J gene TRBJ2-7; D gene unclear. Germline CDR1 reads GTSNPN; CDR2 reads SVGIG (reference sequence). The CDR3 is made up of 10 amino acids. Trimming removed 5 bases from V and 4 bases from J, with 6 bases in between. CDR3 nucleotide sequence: TGTGCCTGGGGAGATTACGAGCAGTACTTC. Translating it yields CAWGDYEQYF.

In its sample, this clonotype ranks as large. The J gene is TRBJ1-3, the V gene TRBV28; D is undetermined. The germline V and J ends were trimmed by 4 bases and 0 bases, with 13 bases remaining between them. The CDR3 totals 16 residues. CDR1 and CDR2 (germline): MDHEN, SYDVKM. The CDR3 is CASSSNRAFSGNTIYF. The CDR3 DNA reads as TGTGCCAGCAGTTCCAACAGAGCATTCTCTGGAAACACCATATATTTT. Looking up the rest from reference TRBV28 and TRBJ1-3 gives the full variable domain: DVKVTQSSRYLVKRTGEKVFLECVQDMDHENMFWYRQDPGLGLRLIYFSYDVKMKEKGDIPEGYSVSREKKERFSLILESASTNQTSMYLCASSSNRAFSGNTIYFGEGSWLTVV.

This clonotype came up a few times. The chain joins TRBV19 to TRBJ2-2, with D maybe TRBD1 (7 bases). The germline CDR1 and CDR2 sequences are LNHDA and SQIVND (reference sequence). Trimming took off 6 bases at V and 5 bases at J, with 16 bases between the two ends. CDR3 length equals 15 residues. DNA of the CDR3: TGTGCCAGTAGCCGACAGGGAGGAGGAACCGGGGAGCTGTTTTTT. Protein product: CASSRQGGGTGELFF.

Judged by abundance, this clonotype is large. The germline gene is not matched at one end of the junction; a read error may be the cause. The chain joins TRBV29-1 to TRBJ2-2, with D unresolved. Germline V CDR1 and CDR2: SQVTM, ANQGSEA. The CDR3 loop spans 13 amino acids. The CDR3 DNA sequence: TGCAGCGTTCTCCGGACGAAGACCGGGGAGCTGTTTTTT. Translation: CSVLRTKTGELFF.

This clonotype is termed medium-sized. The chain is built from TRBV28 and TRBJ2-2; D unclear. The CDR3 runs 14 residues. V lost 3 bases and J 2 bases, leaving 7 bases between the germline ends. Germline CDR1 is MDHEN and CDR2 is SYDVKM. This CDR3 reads CASSFYSNTGELFF. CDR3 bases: TGTGCCAGCAGTTTTTACAGTAACACCGGGGAGCTGTTTTTT.

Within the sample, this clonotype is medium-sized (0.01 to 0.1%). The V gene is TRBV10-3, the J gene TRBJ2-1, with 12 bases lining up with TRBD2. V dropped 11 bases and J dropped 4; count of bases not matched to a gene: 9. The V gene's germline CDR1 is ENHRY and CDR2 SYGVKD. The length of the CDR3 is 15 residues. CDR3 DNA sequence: TGTGCCCACGGGGCTAGCGGGGGGGAATACAATGAGCAGTTCTTC. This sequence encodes CAHGASGGEYNEQFF.

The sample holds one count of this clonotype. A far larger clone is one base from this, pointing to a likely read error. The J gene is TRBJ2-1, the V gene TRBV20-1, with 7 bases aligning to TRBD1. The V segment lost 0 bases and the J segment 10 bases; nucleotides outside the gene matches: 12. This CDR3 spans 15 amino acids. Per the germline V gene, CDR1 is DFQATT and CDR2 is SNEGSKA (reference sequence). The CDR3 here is CSARDLGTEVYEQFF. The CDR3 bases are TGCAGTGCTAGAGATCTTGGGACAGAAGTCTACGAGCAGTTCTTC.

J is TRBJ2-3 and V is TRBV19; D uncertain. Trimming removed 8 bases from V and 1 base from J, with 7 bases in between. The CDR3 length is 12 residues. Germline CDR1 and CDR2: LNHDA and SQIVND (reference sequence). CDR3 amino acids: CASVDGTDTQYF. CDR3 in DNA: TGTGCCAGTGTGGACGGCACAGATACGCAGTATTTT.

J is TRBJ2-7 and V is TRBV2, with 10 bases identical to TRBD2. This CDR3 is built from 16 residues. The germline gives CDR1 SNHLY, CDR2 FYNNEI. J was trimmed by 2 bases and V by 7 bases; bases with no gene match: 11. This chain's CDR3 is CASTRASGGGAYEQYF. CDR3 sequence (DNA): TGTGCCAGCACGAGGGCCAGCGGGGGGGGCGCCTACGAGCAGTACTTC.

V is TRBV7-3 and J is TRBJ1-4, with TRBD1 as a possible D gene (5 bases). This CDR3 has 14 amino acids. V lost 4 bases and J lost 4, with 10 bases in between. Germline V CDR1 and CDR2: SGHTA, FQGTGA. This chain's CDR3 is CASSYRDGNEKLFF. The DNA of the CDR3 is TGTGCCAGCAGCTACCGGGACGGTAATGAAAAACTGTTTTTT.

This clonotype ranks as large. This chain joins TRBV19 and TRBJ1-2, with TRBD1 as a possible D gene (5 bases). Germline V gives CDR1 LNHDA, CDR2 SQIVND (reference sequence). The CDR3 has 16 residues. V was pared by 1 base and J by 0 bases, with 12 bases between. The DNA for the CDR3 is TGTGCCAGTAGTATAGGGTCGGGGACGGCTAACTATGGCTACACCTTC. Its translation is CASSIGSGTANYGYTF.